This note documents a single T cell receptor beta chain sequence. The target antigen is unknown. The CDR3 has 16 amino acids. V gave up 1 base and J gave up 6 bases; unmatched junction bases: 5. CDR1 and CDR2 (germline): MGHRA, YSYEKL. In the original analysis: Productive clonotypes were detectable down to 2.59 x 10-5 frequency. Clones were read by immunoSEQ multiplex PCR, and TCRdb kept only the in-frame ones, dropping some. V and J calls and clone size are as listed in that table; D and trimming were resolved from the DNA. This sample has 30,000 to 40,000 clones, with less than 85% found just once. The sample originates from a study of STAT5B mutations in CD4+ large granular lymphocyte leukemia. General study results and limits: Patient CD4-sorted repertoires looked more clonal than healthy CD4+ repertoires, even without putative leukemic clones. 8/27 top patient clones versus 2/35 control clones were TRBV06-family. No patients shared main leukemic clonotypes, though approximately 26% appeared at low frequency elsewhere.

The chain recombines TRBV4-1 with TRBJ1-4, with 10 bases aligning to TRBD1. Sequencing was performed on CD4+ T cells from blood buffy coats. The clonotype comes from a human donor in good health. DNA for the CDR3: TGCGCCAGCAGCCAAGGACTGGGACAGGGGTATGAAAAACTGTTTTTT. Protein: CASSQGLGQGYEKLFF.